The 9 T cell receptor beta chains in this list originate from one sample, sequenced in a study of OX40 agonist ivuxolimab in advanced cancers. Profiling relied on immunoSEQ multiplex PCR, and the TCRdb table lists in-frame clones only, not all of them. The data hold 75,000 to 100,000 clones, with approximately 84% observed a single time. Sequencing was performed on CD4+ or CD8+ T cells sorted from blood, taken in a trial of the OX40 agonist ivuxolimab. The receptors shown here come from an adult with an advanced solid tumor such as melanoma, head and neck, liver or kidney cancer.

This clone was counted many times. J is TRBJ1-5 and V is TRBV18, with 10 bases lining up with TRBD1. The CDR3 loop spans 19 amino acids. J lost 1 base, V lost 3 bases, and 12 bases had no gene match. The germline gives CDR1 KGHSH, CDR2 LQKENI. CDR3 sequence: CASSPRQGAGYTSNQPQHF. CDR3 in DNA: TGTGCCAGCTCACCGAGACAGGGGGCAGGGTATACGAGCAATCAGCCCCAGCATTTT.

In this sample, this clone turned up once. This CDR3 is CATSRGTGGGNTIYF. In DNA, the CDR3 is TGTGCCACCAGCAGAGGGACAGGGGGAGGAAACACCATATATTTT. The rearrangement links TRBV15 to TRBJ1-3; 10 nucleotides match TRBD1. The CDR3 loop spans 15 amino acids. The germline CDR1 and CDR2 sequences are LNHNV and YYDKDF (reference sequence). The V gene end was trimmed by 1 base and the J gene end by 4 bases; junction bases not matched to a gene: 1. Based on the CDR3 plus reference TRBV15 and TRBJ1-3, the full variable domain is DAMVIQNPRYQVTQFGKPVTLSCSQTLNHNVMYWYQQKSSQAPKLLFHYYDKDFNNEADTPDNFQSRRPNTSFCFLDIRSPGLGDTAMYLCATSRGTGGGNTIYFGEGSWLTVV.

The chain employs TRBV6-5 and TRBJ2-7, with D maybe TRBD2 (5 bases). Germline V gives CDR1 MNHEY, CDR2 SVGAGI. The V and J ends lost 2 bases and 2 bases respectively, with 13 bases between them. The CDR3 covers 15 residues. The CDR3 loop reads CASSYDFLAPYEQYF. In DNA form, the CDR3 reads TGTGCCAGCAGTTACGACTTCCTAGCCCCCTACGAGCAGTACTTC.

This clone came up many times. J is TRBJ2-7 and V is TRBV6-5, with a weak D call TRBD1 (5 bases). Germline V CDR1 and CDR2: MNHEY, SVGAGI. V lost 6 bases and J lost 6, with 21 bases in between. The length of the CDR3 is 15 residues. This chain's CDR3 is CASSLKPSGFGEQYF. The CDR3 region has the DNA TGTGCCAGCAGCTTAAAACCTTCAGGGTTTGGCGAGCAGTACTTC.

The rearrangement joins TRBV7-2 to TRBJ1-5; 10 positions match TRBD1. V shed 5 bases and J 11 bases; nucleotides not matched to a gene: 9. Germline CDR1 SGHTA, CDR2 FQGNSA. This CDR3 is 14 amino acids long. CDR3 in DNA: TGTGCCAGCAGCGAGGGACAGGGGTCATTGGCCCAGCATTTT. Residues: CASSEGQGSLAQHF. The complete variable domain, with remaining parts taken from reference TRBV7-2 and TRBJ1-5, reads GAGVSQSPSNKVTEKGKDVELRCDPISGHTALYWYRQSLGQGLEFLIYFQGNSAPDKSGLPSDRFSAERTGGSVSTLTIQRTQQEDSAVYLCASSEGQGSLAQHFGDGTRLSIL.

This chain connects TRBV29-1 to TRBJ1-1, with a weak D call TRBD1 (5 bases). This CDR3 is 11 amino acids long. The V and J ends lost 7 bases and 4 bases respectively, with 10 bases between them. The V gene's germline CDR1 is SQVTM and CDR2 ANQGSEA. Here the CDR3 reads CSGWGVTEAFF. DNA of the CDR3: TGCAGCGGGTGGGGGGTCACTGAAGCTTTCTTT. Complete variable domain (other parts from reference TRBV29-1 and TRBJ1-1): SAVISQKPSRDICQRGTSLTIQCQVDSQVTMMFWYRQQPGQSLTLIATANQGSEATYESGFVIDKFPISRPNLTFSTLTVSNMSPEDSSIYLCSGWGVTEAFFGQGTRLTVV.

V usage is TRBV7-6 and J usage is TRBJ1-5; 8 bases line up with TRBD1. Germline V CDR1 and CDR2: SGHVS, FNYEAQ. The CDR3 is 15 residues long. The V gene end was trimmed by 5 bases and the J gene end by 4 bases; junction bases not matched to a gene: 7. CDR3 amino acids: CASSSRTGPNQPQHF. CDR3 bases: TGTGCCAGCAGCAGTAGGACAGGGCCGAATCAGCCCCAGCATTTT.

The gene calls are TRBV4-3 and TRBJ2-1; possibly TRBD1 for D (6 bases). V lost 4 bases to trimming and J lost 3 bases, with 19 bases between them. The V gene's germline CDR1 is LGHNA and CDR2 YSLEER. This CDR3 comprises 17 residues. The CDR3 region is CASSLDPPDSLYNEQFF. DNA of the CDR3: TGCGCCAGCAGCCTAGACCCCCCGGACAGCCTCTACAATGAGCAGTTCTTC.

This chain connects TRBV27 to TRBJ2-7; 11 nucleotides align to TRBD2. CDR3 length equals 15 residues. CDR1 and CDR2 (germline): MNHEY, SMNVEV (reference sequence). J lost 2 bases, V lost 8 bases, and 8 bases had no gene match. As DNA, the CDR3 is TGTGCCAGCCATCCTGGGACTAGCGGTACCTACGAGCAGTACTTC. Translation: CASHPGTSGTYEQYF.